The clone carrying this T cell receptor beta chain was seen more than once but under ten times. As yet, its antigen is unknown. This clone may be a read error of a much larger clone one base away. The CDR3 sequence is 15 residues long. Germline-derived CDR1 and CDR2 are DFQATT and SNEGSKA (reference sequence). Total RNA extracted from each sample amounted to at least 6 micrograms. These data belong to a study of blood T cells in healthy people across ages. A second PCR, run for about 7 to 11 cycles, used a sample-barcoded 5' primer plus a J-beta primer mix. Every molecule of cDNA carried a tag from a template-switch adaptor with 12 random nucleotides. TCRdb passed the 5' RACE reads through MiXCR, listing each CDR3 protein once. The table lists just under 900,000 distinct CDR3 sequences, under 35% of them singletons. Whole-study findings and limits: Roughly linear declines in TCR beta diversity per million T cells occurred with age.

The rearrangement joins TRBV20-1 to TRBJ2-4, with TRBD2 identical over 10 bases. The end of the DNA is better explained by TRBJ2-7, so the J call may be wrong. The material sequenced was blood. This sequence originates from a woman of 80 years or more in good health. The CDR3 DNA reads TGCAGTGCTGACAAGCCGGGACTAGCGTTGGCCGAGCAGTACTTC. It specifies CSADKPGLALAEQYF.